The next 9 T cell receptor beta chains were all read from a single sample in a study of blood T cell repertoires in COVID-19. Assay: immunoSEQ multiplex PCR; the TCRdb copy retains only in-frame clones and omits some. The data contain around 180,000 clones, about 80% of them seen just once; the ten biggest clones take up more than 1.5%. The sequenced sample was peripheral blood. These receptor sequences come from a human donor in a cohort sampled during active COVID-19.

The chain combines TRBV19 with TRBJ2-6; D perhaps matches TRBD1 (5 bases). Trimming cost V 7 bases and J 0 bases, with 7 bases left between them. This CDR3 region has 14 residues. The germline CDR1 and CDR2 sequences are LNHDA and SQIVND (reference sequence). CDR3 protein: CASKGASGANVLTF. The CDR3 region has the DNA TGTGCCAGTAAAGGGGCCTCTGGGGCCAACGTCCTGACTTTC. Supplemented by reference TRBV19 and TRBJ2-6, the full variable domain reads DGGITQSPKYLFRKEGQNVTLSCEQNLNHDAMYWYRQDPGQGLRLIYYSQIVNDFQKGDIAEGYSVSREKKESFPLTVTSAQKNPTAFYLCASKGASGANVLTFGAGSRLTVL.

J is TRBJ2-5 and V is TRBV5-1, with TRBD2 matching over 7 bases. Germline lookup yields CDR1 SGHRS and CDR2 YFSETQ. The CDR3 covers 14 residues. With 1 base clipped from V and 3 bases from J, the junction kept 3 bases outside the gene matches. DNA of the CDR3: TGCGCCAGCAGCTTGATGGCGGGAGAAGAGACCCAGTACTTC. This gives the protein CASSLMAGEETQYF. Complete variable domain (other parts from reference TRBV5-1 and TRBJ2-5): KAGVTQTPRYLIKTRGQQVTLSCSPISGHRSVSWYQQTPGQGLQFLFEYFSETQRNKGNFPGRFSGRQFSNSRSEMNVSTLELGDSALYLCASSLMAGEETQYFGPGTRLLVL.

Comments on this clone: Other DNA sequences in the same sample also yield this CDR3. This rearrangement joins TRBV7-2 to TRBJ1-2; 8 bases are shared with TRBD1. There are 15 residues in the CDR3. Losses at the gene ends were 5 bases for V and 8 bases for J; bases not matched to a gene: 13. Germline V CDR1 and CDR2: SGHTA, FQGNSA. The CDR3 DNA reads TGTGCCAGCAGCAAAACACCAGGGGGCGCGGCGGGCTACACCTTC. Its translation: CASSKTPGGAAGYTF.

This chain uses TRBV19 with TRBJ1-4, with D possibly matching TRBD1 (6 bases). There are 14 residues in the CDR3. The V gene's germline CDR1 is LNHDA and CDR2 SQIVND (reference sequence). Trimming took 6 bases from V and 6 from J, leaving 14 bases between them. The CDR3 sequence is CASSPPGDDEKLFF. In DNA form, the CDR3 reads TGTGCCAGTAGCCCCCCAGGGGACGATGAAAAACTGTTTTTT. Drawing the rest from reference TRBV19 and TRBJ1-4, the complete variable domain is DGGITQSPKYLFRKEGQNVTLSCEQNLNHDAMYWYRQDPGQGLRLIYYSQIVNDFQKGDIAEGYSVSREKKESFPLTVTSAQKNPTAFYLCASSPPGDDEKLFFGSGTQLSVL.

The CDR3 DNA follows: TGTGCCTCCACTTCTAGCGGCCACTACAATGAGCAGTTCTTC. It specifies CASTSSGHYNEQFF. The chain recombines TRBV10-3 with TRBJ2-1; 7 bases are shared with TRBD2. V gave up 11 bases and J gave up 3 bases; unmatched junction bases: 10. Germline V gene lookup returns CDR1 ENHRY and CDR2 SYGVKD. The CDR3 sequence is 14 residues long.

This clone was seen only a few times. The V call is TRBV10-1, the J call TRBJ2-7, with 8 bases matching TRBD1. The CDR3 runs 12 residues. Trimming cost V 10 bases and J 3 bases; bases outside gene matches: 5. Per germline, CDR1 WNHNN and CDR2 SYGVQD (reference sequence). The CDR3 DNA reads TGCGCCACTGGGACAGGCATCTACGAGCAGTACTTC. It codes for CATGTGIYEQYF.

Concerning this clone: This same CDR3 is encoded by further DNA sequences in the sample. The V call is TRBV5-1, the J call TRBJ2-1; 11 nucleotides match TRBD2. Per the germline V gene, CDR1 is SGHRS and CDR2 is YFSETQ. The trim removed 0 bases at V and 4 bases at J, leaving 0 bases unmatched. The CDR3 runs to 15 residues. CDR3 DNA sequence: TGCGCCAGCAGCTTGGGACTAGCGGGGTACAATGAGCAGTTCTTC. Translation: CASSLGLAGYNEQFF.

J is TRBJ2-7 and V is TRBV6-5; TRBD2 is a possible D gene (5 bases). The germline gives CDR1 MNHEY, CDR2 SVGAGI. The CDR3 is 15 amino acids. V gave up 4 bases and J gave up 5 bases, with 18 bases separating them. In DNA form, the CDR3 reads TGTGCCAGCAGTTCTCCTGACGGGATCATCCACGAGCAGTACTTC. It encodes CASSSPDGIIHEQYF.

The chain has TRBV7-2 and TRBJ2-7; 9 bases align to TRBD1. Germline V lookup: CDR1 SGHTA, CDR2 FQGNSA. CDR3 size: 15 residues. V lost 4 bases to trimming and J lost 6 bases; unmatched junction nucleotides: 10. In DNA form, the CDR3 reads TGTGCCAGCAGCTCCTGGGACAGGGATGGAGGCGAGCAGTACTTC. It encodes CASSSWDRDGGEQYF.